This paragraph covers one TCR beta chain sequence. Its binding antigen is unknown. It has no much larger one-base neighbor in the sample; base qualities were not kept. For CDR1 and CDR2, the germline V gene (reference sequence) lists SGHNT and YYREEE. The CDR3, from cysteine to phenylalanine, totals 17 residues. Here the CDR3 DNA is all that survives: 51 bases in frame from base 1. Relative to germline, V is 4 bases shorter and J is 6 bases shorter, with 25 bases between their ends. The data originate from a study of cytomegalovirus exposure and HLA in healthy donors (TCRdb year 2017). Notes on the research overall: According to an earlier analysis of a few hundred of the donors, roughly 180 million T cells yielded roughly 110 million unique TCR beta sequences and around 280 Gb of sequence data. About 330 gigabases of sequencing data and 70 million to 95 million unique TCR sequences made up an early release that covered nearly 650 HLA-typed donors. The genetic ancestry cluster associated with self-reported Caucasian donors included around four fifths of the 350 to 500 genotyped donors. The study aimed to test whether signatures of past pathogen exposure could be identified by cataloging public T cell receptors. The study used immunosequencing to profile the T cell repertoires of about 670 subjects and linked those repertoires to cytomegalovirus serostatus. A separate validation cohort of roughly 130 different subjects was used in addition to the roughly 620-subject first cohort. To predict cytomegalovirus infection status, the study combined high-throughput TCR immunosequencing, statistical association of individual TCRs with disease status, and machine learning. To study patterns of TCR occurrence, a later analysis re-analyzed previously published TCR beta repertoires from 600 to 750 donors and added high-resolution HLA genotyping. The later analysis used no new phenotypic data to find candidate immune exposures, relying instead on TCR beta sequences and their occurrence across donors. An earlier analysis of about 620 of the donors applied high-throughput TCR beta sequencing to assess whether each TCR beta V gene segment acted as functional or pseudogenic. Donor age, sex, ethnicity and CMV serostatus were compiled together with the repertoire data. A later genetic analysis took genome-wide SNP genotypes for 398 of the 666 donors and used that subset as a discovery cohort. All discovery cohort repertoires had been generated using a single sequencing platform. HLA typing covered class I and class II loci at four-digit resolution. Typing coverage differed by locus: A, B, C, DRB1 and DQB1 were typed in roughly 620-640 donors, DQA1 in about 550, DPA1 in over 600, and DPB1 in roughly 470. Several DR-DQ haplotypes were treated as single units for association and clustering because of strong linkage in the cohort. Across about 370 genotyped donors of the cohort, an average of about 200,000 unique TCR beta nucleotide sequences per donor were sequenced, and approximately 17% of those sequences were non-productive.

Library generation was performed with the immunoSEQ multiplex PCR assay. For the multiplex PCR, a mixture combining 60 forward primers for TCR Vbeta segments and 13 reverse primers for TCR Jbeta segments was used. The CDR3 region of rearranged TCR beta genes was amplified from genomic DNA by a multiplex PCR assay. Amplified TCR beta libraries were sequenced as 87-base-pair reads on the Illumina HiSeq System. Processing in the source paper ran as follows. A later analysis tallied roughly 78 million unique TCR beta chains across the 666 repertoires, and around 9.9 million of those chains were shared by two or more donors. Raw reads were error-corrected and collapsed into unique sequences by a nearest-neighbor algorithm in which closely related sequences were merged to remove PCR and sequencing errors. CDR3 sequences were aligned to IMGT reference sequences to assign V, D and J gene segments. For a sequence to be retained, a match of at least six nucleotides was required to both a V gene segment and a J gene segment. A rearrangement was called productive if the CDR3 had no stop codons and remained in frame with V and J, and every other rearrangement was called non-productive. Following IMGT convention, CDR3 was defined as the stretch from the second conserved V-encoded cysteine to the conserved J-encoded phenylalanine. The earlier analysis of about 640 of the donors excluded any sequence lacking an unambiguous match to a single V gene segment. In an earlier analysis of a few hundred of the donors, V segments were called functional above 56.7% productive rearrangements and were called segregating when the between-donor standard deviation exceeded 5%. A statistical classification framework was developed to diagnose cytomegalovirus status using the catalog of TCR beta chain sequences. V and J gene assignment, in a later analysis, came from comparing TCR nucleotide sequences with IMGT/GENE-DB human TR gene sequences. The TCRdist pipeline was used in a later analysis to assign CDR3 sequences and most-parsimonious VDJ recombination scenarios. In a later analysis, every TCR beta chain was defined by the combination of its CDR3 amino acid sequence and its V-gene family, and reads without a unique V-gene family were dropped. As a way to deal with suspected cross-contamination and a sequencing artifact, a later analysis dropped 592 nucleotide sequences that were highly shared and had low generation probability. In a later analysis, a clonal expansion index was calculated for each public chain from normalized within-repertoire ranks of inferred template counts. In a later analysis, generation probabilities were computed using a VDJ recombination model fitted to out-of-frame rearrangements, and the results were checked against IGoR. Hypergeometric tests were used in a later analysis to score TCR-TCR, TCR-HLA and TCR-CMV co-occurrence, with a repertoire-size bias correction applied to the TCR pairs. A later analysis estimated false discovery rates by permuting HLA or CMV assignments 20 times. In a later analysis, co-occurring TCRs were grouped using DBSCAN, and TCRdist sequence similarity was added for clustering within HLA-allele-positive subsets. For co-occurrence clustering, repertoires with fewer than 30,000 or more than 120,000 public chains were excluded, along with 4 to 6 repertoires with anomalous nucleotide sharing. TCRdb's version of the immuneACCESS table is confined to in-frame rearrangements and falls short of the full clone set. An unresolved V gene accounts for under half of the shortfall where checked; the remainder is of unknown origin. V, J and clone size derive from that table, while D and trimming were established from the DNA sequence. The sample contains approximately 160,000 clones, 84% of them found a single time. The biggest ten clones account for around 4.8% of the sample.

The cohort consisted of 666 healthy bone marrow donors. At the time of sampling, all cohort members were nominally healthy, though unrecorded immune exposures were likely present. The donor tested CMV seropositive and was one of the 289 seropositive cohort members. A peripheral blood sample was provided by each donor, and peripheral blood mononuclear cells were used for TCR beta sequencing. Genomic DNA was extracted from the blood cell samples with the Qiagen DNeasy Blood Extraction Kit. Here is what the overall study found, with its caveats: In a later analysis, the rate of TCR association differed among HLA loci, with DRB1 alleles having the most associated TCRs and HLA-C alleles having the fewest. In a later genetic analysis, fewer N-insertions in productive TCRs were reported among donors in an Asian-associated ancestry cluster than the approximately 710-donor mean. In an earlier analysis of more than 450 of the donors, most TCR beta V segments were observed in productive rearrangements about 87% or about 30% of the time, broadly matching IMGT annotations. In both the original and validation cohorts, the classifier was reported to diagnose cytomegalovirus status with high specificity and sensitivity. While some public TCRs were present in many individuals, most TCR sequences turned up only very rarely across donors. Because HLA typing was missing for some donors at each locus, association tests included only the typed subset. The earlier analysis of some 560 of the donors excluded approximately 15 rarely observed V segments, including chromosome 9 orphons, because counts were too low. Linkage disequilibrium might explain the correlated functional status among segregating V segments, but an unknown experimental factor could not be excluded. The study gave a list of roughly 150 TCR beta chains associated with cytomegalovirus. A later analysis found that HLA-associated TCR beta chains were more clonally expanded and had lower generation probabilities than equally common non-associated chains. Only TCR beta chains were sequenced in this cohort, and the absence of alpha or paired-chain data limited detectable features. A cluster of highly shared sequence variants was judged likely to represent a technical artifact of the sequencing pipeline. When HLA alleles, especially DR and DQ, strongly co-occurred, attributing TCR associations to individual alleles was difficult. In vitro tests confirmed that a few of the cytomegalovirus-associated TCR beta chains recognize cytomegalovirus antigens. A further reported finding was that TCR beta sequences accurately predicted the HLA-A and HLA-B alleles for most subjects in the first cohort. According to a later analysis, parvovirus B19, influenza, CMV and Epstein-Barr virus appeared linked to several top co-occurrence clusters. The only immune exposure information available for the cohort was CMV serostatus. Sequencing depth was assumed to be roughly uniform across donors in the presence/absence analyses, though that assumption may not hold. According to a later analysis, most CMV-associated TCR beta chains appeared to be HLA-restricted, and the HLA associations seemed to be driven largely by CMV exposure. Some IMGT-functional V segments, including TRBV6-2 and TRBV6-3, could not be told apart with the 87-base-pair reads, so those segments were excluded. An association between a missense DCLRE1C variant and V-gene and J-gene trimming of TCR beta chains was found in a later genetic analysis and replicated in an independent cohort. A later analysis associated around 16,000 TCR beta sequences with specific HLA alleles at a false discovery rate of 0.05. It was suggested by the authors that the approach could potentially be generalized to other disease states and immunological phenotypes.

The rearrangement combines TRBV5-4 with TRBJ1-2; the D gene identity is not certain. The receptor was isolated from a girl under 18 in good health and CMV-seropositive. Sequencing was carried out using PBMCs. The sequence in DNA is TGTGCCAGCAGCCCGACCCCGCCAGAGGGAGAAGAAGATGGCTACACCTTC. The translation is CASSPTPPEGEEDGYTF.